This section outlines one T cell receptor beta chain sequence together with its context. Its target is not known. A much bigger clone sits one base away, suggesting this may be a read error. This specimen belongs to a study of T cells in Graves' hyperthyroidism and ophthalmopathy. Exclusion of a patient resulted from uncontrolled infection, other autoimmune disease, pregnancy or lactation. Diagnoses were established using clinical symptoms, serum thyroxine and TRAb, thyroid ultrasound and orbital computed tomography. Study-wide results and caveats: From stable hyperthyroidism, ophthalmopathy was set apart by a 13 V-J model. Most expanded thyroid clonotypes above 0.001 also appeared in blood.

It was RNA transcripts that yielded the amplified TCR beta CDR3 regions. TCR CDR3 regions were first amplified by RT-PCR with HTBI primers. Via MiXCR, TCRdb re-called the multiplex PCR reads, giving one row per CDR3 protein. The sample consists of about 640,000 distinct CDR3 sequences, 45% of them appearing once. Sequenced input: peripheral blood or thyroid tissue (not recorded which). The sequence came from an adult man with Graves' disease, either hyperthyroidism or ophthalmopathy (not recorded which).

The CDR3: CASSLSTRGRETQYF. CDR3 DNA sequence: TGTGCCAGCAGCTTATCGACCAGGGGAAGGGAGACCCAGTACTTC. The rearrangement joins TRBV7-2 to TRBJ2-5; tentative D call: TRBD1 (6 bases). Between the trimmed V and J ends, which lost 2 bases and 5 bases, there was a span of 15 bases. Germline V CDR1 and CDR2: SGHTA, FQGNSA. CDR3 length equals 15 residues.